The present TCR beta chain was sequenced within a study of cytomegalovirus exposure and HLA in healthy donors. Concerning this clone: Its antigen is unknown. Other DNA sequences in this sample translate to the same CDR3.

Findings and limits, study-wide: Association with HLA alleles at 0.05 false discovery rate was found for roughly 17,000 TCR beta sequences in a later analysis.

With 60 Vbeta and 13 Jbeta primers, the PCR was carried out. The assay was immunoSEQ multiplex PCR, and TCRdb's table has in-frame clones only and misses some. The sample shows some 120,000 clones, approximately 84% of them seen only once. Germline-derived CDR1 and CDR2 are LNHNV and YYDKDF (reference sequence). This CDR3 contains 17 residues. The V and J ends lost 1 base and 5 bases respectively, with 20 bases between them. The source is a man between 45 and 60 years old in good health and CMV-seronegative. The sample was PBMCs. V gene TRBV15 combines with J gene TRBJ2-5, with D perhaps matching TRBD2 (6 bases). The CDR3 region has the DNA TGTGCCACCAGCAGAGGGGGGGAGACGCCTGGTTGGGAGACCCAGTACTTC. Its translation: CATSRGGETPGWETQYF.